One and the same sample provided the 13 T cell receptor beta chains below, sequenced in a study of shared clonotypes between healthy human individuals. The data were produced by immunoSEQ multiplex PCR, yet TCRdb's version contains in-frame clones alone and is incomplete. The sample has 90,000 to 100,000 clones, around 47% seen once. Input material: PBMCs. The receptors stem from a woman aged 40 to 50 in good health. Some clones in this sample may be carry-over from other donors' samples.

The table lists this clone with a few counts. The chain uses TRBV28 and TRBJ2-7; D ambiguous. The CDR3 has 14 amino acids. CDR1 and CDR2 (germline): MDHEN, SYDVKM. Trimming left V 3 bases short and J 2 bases short, with 11 bases between. CDR3 region: CASSLSPITYEQYF. CDR3 DNA: TGTGCCAGCAGTTTGTCCCCGATTACCTACGAGCAGTACTTC.

This clone came up many times. Its ends do not fully match the called genes, so a read error is possible. This chain links TRBV10-3 with TRBJ2-2, with 8 bases that match TRBD1. Germline V gene data show CDR1 as ENHRY and CDR2 as SYGVKD. The CDR3 spans 14 residues. CDR3: CAISNRGNAGELFF. CDR3 bases: TGTGCCATCAGTAACAGGGGGAACGCCGGGGAGCTGTTTTTT.

Written as DNA, the CDR3 is TGTGCCAGCAGTTACAGAGGGGGCGGTCAGCCCCAGCATTTT. Translation: CASSYRGGGQPQHF. This sequence joins TRBV6-5 and TRBJ1-5; 7 bases fit TRBD1. The CDR3 is made up of 14 amino acids. The V gene's germline CDR1 is MNHEY and CDR2 SVGAGI. Trimming took 2 bases from V and 6 from J; bases not matched to a gene: 4.

This chain connects TRBV29-1 to TRBJ2-7; 7 bases are a match to TRBD1. Per the germline V gene, CDR1 is SQVTM and CDR2 is ANQGSEA. This CDR3 is 13 amino acids long. The V segment lost 4 bases and the J segment 2 bases; nucleotides outside the gene matches: 5. DNA for the CDR3: TGCAGCGTTGCGGCAGGGGGAGCCTACGAGCAGTACTTC. Amino acid sequence: CSVAAGGAYEQYF.

In its sample, this clone was seen many times. The chain combines TRBV30 with TRBJ1-1; D gene uncertain. CDR3 length equals 11 residues. The germline CDR1 and CDR2 sequences are GTSNPN and SVGIG (reference sequence). The ends were cut back, 0 bases at V and 5 bases at J, with 4 bases in the middle. The CDR3 loop is CAWSVVTEAFF. The CDR3 coding sequence is TGTGCCTGGAGTGTGGTTACTGAAGCTTTCTTT.

The chain recombines TRBV7-9 with TRBJ1-2; D call uncertain. Trimming shortened V by 2 bases and J by 8 bases, and 6 bases separated the two germline ends. This CDR3 spans 11 amino acids. The germline V gene has CDR1 SEHNR and CDR2 FQNEAQ (reference sequence). CDR3 loop: CASSLSRGYTF. CDR3 sequence (DNA): TGTGCCAGCAGCTTAAGTCGGGGCTACACCTTC.

V usage is TRBV20-1 and J usage is TRBJ2-5; 7 bases match TRBD1. The CDR3 has 11 amino acids. Germline CDR1 is DFQATT and CDR2 is SNEGSKA (reference sequence). The CDR3 nucleotides are TGCAGCGGACACAGGGGAGAGACCCAGTACTTC. Protein product: CSGHRGETQYF.

This clone has more than one count but fewer than ten. The chain recombines TRBV2 with TRBJ1-1; a weak D match, TRBD1 (5 bases). Germline loops: CDR1 SNHLY, CDR2 FYNNEI. This CDR3 region has 13 residues. V was shortened by 6 bases and J by 5 bases, with 13 bases between the two germline ends. The CDR3 sequence is CASSEARDTEAFF. Written as DNA, the CDR3 is TGTGCCAGCAGCGAGGCCAGGGATACTGAAGCTTTCTTT.

V is TRBV30 and J is TRBJ2-1, with TRBD2 matching 13 bases. CDR1 GTSNPN and CDR2 SVGIG come from the germline V gene (reference sequence). The length of the CDR3 is 15 residues. Trimming removed 3 bases from V and 11 bases from J; junction bases left unmatched: 10. CDR3 loop: CAWRGTSGAAGKQFF. CDR3 DNA sequence: TGTGCCTGGAGGGGGACTAGCGGGGCTGCCGGTAAGCAGTTCTTC.

V is TRBV2 and J is TRBJ2-3; TRBD1 matches 9 bases. The CDR3 extends over 15 amino acids. The junction had 6 bases not matched to a gene; V was cut back by 6 bases and J by 2 bases. Germline values: CDR1 SNHLY, CDR2 FYNNEI. CDR3 region: CASRQGAGATDTQYF. The DNA of the CDR3 is TGTGCCAGCAGACAGGGGGCCGGGGCCACAGATACGCAGTATTTT.

The rearrangement joins TRBV2 to TRBJ1-4; D unresolved. Looked up from germline, CDR1 is SNHLY and CDR2 is FYNNEI. The ends were cut back, 2 bases at V and 3 bases at J, with 10 bases in the middle. CDR3 length: 15 amino acids. Written as DNA, the CDR3 is TGTGCCAGCAGTGAATTGGACGAGGCTAATGAAAAACTGTTTTTT. Amino acids: CASSELDEANEKLFF.

This clone has ten or more counts. The chain links TRBV20-1 to TRBJ2-1; D is uncertain. The CDR3 is 9 residues long. V gave up 6 bases and J gave up 7 bases, with 4 bases separating them. The V gene's germline CDR1 is DFQATT and CDR2 SNEGSKA (reference sequence). DNA for the CDR3: TGCAGTGCGGGGAATGAGCAGTTCTTC. Translated, it gives CSAGNEQFF.

The chain employs TRBV19 and TRBJ2-7; 9 positions agree with TRBD1. CDR1 is LNHDA, CDR2 SQIVND, per germline (reference sequence). Germline trimming cut 5 bases from V and 3 bases from J; bases unmatched to any gene: 8. The CDR3 totals 15 residues. Written as DNA, the CDR3 is TGTGCCAGTAGTGCTTTCCGGGACAGGGACTACGAGCAGTACTTC. It is translated as CASSAFRDRDYEQYF.